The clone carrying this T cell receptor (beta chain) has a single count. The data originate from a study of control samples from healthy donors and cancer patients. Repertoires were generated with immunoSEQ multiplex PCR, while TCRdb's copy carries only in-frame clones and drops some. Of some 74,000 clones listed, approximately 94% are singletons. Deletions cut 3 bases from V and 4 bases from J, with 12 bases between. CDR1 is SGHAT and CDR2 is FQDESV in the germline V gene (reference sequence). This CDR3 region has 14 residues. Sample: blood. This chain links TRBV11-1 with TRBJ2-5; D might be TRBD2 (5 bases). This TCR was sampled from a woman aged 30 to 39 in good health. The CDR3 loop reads CASSLGGSRETQYF. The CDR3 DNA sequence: TGTGCCAGCAGCTTGGGCGGGTCGCGAGAGACCCAGTACTTC. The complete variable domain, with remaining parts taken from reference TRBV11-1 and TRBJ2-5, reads EAEVAQSPRYKITEKSQAVAFWCDPISGHATLYWYRQILGQGPELLVQFQDESVVDDSQLPKDRFSAERLKGVDSTLKIQPAELGDSAMYLCASSLGGSRETQYFGPGTRLLVL.